This TCR beta chain was captured in a study of T cells in Graves' hyperthyroidism and ophthalmopathy (dated by TCRdb to the late 2010s). For context, the study as a whole: Peripheral blood was sampled at the time of initial diagnosis, prior to any treatment. An independent validation cohort of under 20 hyperthyroidism patients and approximately 17 patients who later progressed to ophthalmopathy tested prospective prediction of ophthalmopathy. A discovery cohort of about a hundred patients, fewer than 50 with Graves' ophthalmopathy and more than 55 with stable Graves' hyperthyroidism, was used to find distinguishing TCR V-J signatures. The paper reports TCR Vbeta CDR3 sequencing of roughly 140 peripheral blood samples: approximately 41 ophthalmopathy, under 80 hyperthyroidism and approximately 17 progressor patients. For training and testing, the 100 or so patients in the discovery cohort were randomly divided in a 7:3 ratio. In addition, the study compared T-cell repertoires in thyroid tissue and in blood from several Graves' hyperthyroidism patients. Following sampling, methimazole starting at 30 mg daily was given to hyperthyroidism patients, and high-dose intravenous methylprednisolone was given to ophthalmopathy patients.

On this clonotype: The antigen it binds to is not known. No much larger clone exists at a distance of one base, and base qualities are not known.

Study-wide findings and limitations: No statistical method was used to fix the sample size in advance, and group allocation was not hidden from the investigators. Ophthalmopathy was separated from stable hyperthyroidism by a 13 V-J signature model, with around 90% sensitivity and roughly 81% specificity obtained in cross-validation and 80%/75% obtained in testing. Most expanded thyroid clonotypes (frequency above 0.001) were also detected in blood, suggesting blood repertoires may reflect thyroid immune responses. During validation, the model predicted progression to ophthalmopathy a median of approximately 7 months ahead of onset, with just under 71% sensitivity and 72.22% specificity.

The TCR beta CDR3 regions were amplified from the RNA transcripts. The first round of RT-PCR for the TCR CDR3 was performed with the HTBI primer set and the Qiagen OneStep RT-PCR kit. A second multiplex PCR round built the libraries, followed by size selection and purification. Sequencing of the libraries was done on an Illumina HiSeq2000 using paired-end 100 bp reads. As for how the authors treated the data: SOAPnuke was used to process the raw data, removing reads that contained adapters or uncalled bases, had a mean Phred below 15, or lacked an exact match to the constant primer or identifier. High-quality paired reads were merged using COPE v1.2.5, and each unique nucleotide sequence was defined as a clonotype. MiTCR v1.1 was used to align the clonotypes against IMGT TRBV, TRBD and TRBJ reference segments. Only V-J combinations with frequency above 0.0001, covering 99% to 99.2% of repertoires, were analysed. A TCS score was defined as the ratio between F50 (clonal expansion) and ExV (chaos), using BLOSUM62-based TCRdist between CDR3 peptides within each V-J. Welch's t-statistics and random forest reduced roughly 530 V-J features to around 14, which were used in a naive Bayes classifier (R e1071). The public reads were reanalyzed by TCRdb: fastp trimming at Q25, MiXCR alignment, in-frame beta chains only. When rows share a CDR3 protein, they turn into one entry using the most common DNA and genes. The V and J calls come from TCRdb's annotation, not from the publication. The sample records fewer than 600,000 distinct CDR3 sequences, 12% to 15% of which are singletons. Approximately 15% of the sample is in the top ten clones.

Compared with germline, V lacks 8 bases and J lacks 3 bases; bases without a gene match: 7. CDR3 length: 14 amino acids, cysteine to phenylalanine. Only the CDR3 DNA is retained, 42 bases long and in frame from the first base. The germline V gene encodes CDR1 MNHEY and CDR2 SVGEGT. Stable Graves' hyperthyroidism was defined as no progression to ophthalmopathy during 18 months of follow-up. Hyperthyroidism patients were newly diagnosed, with disease duration under 2 months, and aged 18 to 65 years. The study excluded patients with uncontrolled infections, other autoimmune diseases, pregnancy or lactation. Diagnoses were based on clinical symptoms, serum thyroxine and TRAb, thyroid ultrasound and orbital computed tomography. PBMCs were isolated from more than 8 ml of fresh peripheral blood by Ficoll-Paque density gradient centrifugation. Trizol reagent was used to extract total RNA, and RNA quality was then checked on an Agilent 2100 Bioanalyzer.

The chain is made from TRBV6-2 or TRBV6-3 and TRBJ2-1; TRBD2 fits 7 bases in the junction. The sequence was collected from a woman aged 40 to 49 with Graves' hyperthyroidism. Source material: blood. The nucleotide sequence reads as follows: TGTGCCAGCCAGGGCGGGAGCCTCTACAATGAGCAGTTCTTC. Translated, it reads CASQGGSLYNEQFF.